These 5 T cell receptor beta chains came from one sample sequenced in a study of blood T cell repertoires in COVID-19. Assay: immunoSEQ multiplex PCR; the TCRdb copy retains only in-frame clones and omits some. Of around 260,000 clones in the sample, around nine tenths were seen once. Sequenced: peripheral blood. These TCRs come from a woman aged 60-75 years with COVID-19, enrolled during active disease.

The rearrangement links TRBV28 to TRBJ2-7; 7 bases line up with TRBD2. The germline CDR1 and CDR2 sequences are MDHEN and SYDVKM. V shed 3 bases and J 2 bases; nucleotides not matched to a gene: 13. This CDR3 comprises 17 residues. For the CDR3, the DNA is TGTGCCAGCAGTTTCGTCAGCGGGGTAGCGGCCACCTACGAGCAGTACTTC. It encodes CASSFVSGVAATYEQYF.

The V and J genes are TRBV9 and TRBJ1-1; D remains ambiguous. Looked up from germline, CDR1 is SGDLS and CDR2 is YYNGEE. Trimming removed 3 bases at V and 3 bases at J, with 15 bases between. The CDR3 is 15 amino acids. In DNA, the CDR3 is TGTGCCAGCAGCGCGCAGAGGGCCCTAGACACTGAAGCTTTCTTT. Translation: CASSAQRALDTEAFF.

The chain is built from TRBV5-8 and TRBJ2-1, with 13 bases that match TRBD2. The CDR3 length is 16 residues. V trimming: 5 bases; J trimming: 4 bases; junction bases outside the gene matches: 6. CDR1 is SGHTS and CDR2 is YDEGEE in the germline V gene. The CDR3 here is CASRTWGLAGYNEQFF. The CDR3 DNA reads TGTGCCAGCAGGACCTGGGGACTAGCGGGGTACAATGAGCAGTTCTTC. Using reference TRBV5-8 and TRBJ2-1 for the parts outside the CDR3, the full variable domain is EAGVTQSPTHLIKTRGQQATLRCSPISGHTSVYWYQQALGLGLQFLLWYDEGEERNRGNFPPRFSGRQFPNYSSELNVNALELEDSALYLCASRTWGLAGYNEQFFGPGTRLTVL.

This clone was seen a few times. The genes are TRBV2 and TRBJ2-2; TRBD2 matches at 8 bases. The CDR3 is 14 residues long. Germline assignment: CDR1 SNHLY and CDR2 FYNNEI. V shed 6 bases and J 4 bases; nucleotides not matched to a gene: 4. CDR3 residues: CASRREVGTGELFF. CDR3 coding DNA: TGTGCCAGCAGGCGGGAGGTGGGCACCGGGGAGCTGTTTTTT.

The rearrangement links TRBV30 to TRBJ2-7; D may be TRBD1 (6 bases). Germline loops: CDR1 GTSNPN, CDR2 SVGIG (reference sequence). Trimming removed 4 bases from V and 1 base from J, with 11 bases in between. The CDR3 runs to 13 residues. CDR3 sequence reads: CAWTRTDSYEQYF. In DNA form, the CDR3 reads TGTGCCTGGACCCGGACAGATTCCTACGAGCAGTACTTC.